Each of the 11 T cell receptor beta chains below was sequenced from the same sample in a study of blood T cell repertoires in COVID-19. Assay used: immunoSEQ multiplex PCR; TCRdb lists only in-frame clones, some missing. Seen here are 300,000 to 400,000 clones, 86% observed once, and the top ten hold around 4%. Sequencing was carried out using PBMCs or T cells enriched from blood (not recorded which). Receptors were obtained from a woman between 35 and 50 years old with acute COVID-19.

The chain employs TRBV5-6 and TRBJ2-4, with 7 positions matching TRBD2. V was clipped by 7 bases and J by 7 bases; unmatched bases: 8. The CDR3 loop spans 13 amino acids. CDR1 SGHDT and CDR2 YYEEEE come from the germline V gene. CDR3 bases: TGTGCCAGCCACGGACTAGTTGCGAACATTCAGTACTTC. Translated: CASHGLVANIQYF.

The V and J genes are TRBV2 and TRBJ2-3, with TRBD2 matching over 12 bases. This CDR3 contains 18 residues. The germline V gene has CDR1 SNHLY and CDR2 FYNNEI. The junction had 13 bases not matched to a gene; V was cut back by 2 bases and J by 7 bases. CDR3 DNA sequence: TGTGCCAGCAGTGAAAGTAGAAAGACTAGCGGGAGCTGGAATACGCAGTATTTT. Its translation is CASSESRKTSGSWNTQYF.

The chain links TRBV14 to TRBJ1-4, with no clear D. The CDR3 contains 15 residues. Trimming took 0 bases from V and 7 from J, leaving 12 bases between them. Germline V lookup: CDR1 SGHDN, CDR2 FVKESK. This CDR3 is CASSQDRSGGEKLFF. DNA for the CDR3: TGTGCCAGCAGCCAAGATCGGTCGGGAGGTGAAAAACTGTTTTTT.

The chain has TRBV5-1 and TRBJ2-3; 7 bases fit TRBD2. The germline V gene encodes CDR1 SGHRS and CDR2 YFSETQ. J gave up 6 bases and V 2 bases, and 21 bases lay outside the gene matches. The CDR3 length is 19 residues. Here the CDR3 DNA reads TGCGCCAGCAGCTTTAGCCCCCCTGGAGCGGGCGGGGGTAGGGATACGCAGTATTTT. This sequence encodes CASSFSPPGAGGGRDTQYF. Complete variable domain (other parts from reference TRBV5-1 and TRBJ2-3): KAGVTQTPRYLIKTRGQQVTLSCSPISGHRSVSWYQQTPGQGLQFLFEYFSETQRNKGNFPGRFSGRQFSNSRSEMNVSTLELGDSALYLCASSFSPPGAGGGRDTQYFGPGTRLTVL.

Here the CDR3 reads CASSLDPRGLNTEAFF. The CDR3 DNA reads as TGCGCCAGCAGCTTGGACCCGCGAGGGCTTAACACTGAAGCTTTCTTT. The chain combines TRBV5-1 with TRBJ1-1, with D unclear. Germline V gene lookup returns CDR1 SGHRS and CDR2 YFSETQ. Trimming left V 0 bases short and J 2 bases short, with 14 bases between. This CDR3 contains 16 residues.

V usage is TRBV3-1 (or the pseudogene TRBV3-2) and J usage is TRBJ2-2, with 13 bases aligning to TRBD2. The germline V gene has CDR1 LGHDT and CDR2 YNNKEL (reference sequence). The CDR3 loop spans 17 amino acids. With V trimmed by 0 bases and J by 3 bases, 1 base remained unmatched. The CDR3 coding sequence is TGTGCCAGCAGCCAAGAGGGACTAGCGGGGCACACCGGGGAGCTGTTTTTT. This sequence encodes CASSQEGLAGHTGELFF.

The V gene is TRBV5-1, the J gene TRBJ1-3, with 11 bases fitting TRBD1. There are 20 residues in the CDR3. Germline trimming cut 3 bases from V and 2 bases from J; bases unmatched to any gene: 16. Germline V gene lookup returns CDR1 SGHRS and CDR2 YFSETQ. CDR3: CASSYGQGAPEFLTGNTIYF. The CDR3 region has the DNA TGCGCCAGCAGCTATGGACAGGGGGCCCCCGAATTCTTAACTGGAAACACCATATATTTT. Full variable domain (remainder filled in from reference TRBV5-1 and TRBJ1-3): KAGVTQTPRYLIKTRGQQVTLSCSPISGHRSVSWYQQTPGQGLQFLFEYFSETQRNKGNFPGRFSGRQFSNSRSEMNVSTLELGDSALYLCASSYGQGAPEFLTGNTIYFGEGSWLTVV.

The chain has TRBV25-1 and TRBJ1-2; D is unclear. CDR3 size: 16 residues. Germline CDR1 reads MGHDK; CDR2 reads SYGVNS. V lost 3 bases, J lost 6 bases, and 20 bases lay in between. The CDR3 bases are TGTGCCAGCAGTGAGTCTCTTACGGAGGGTTTCGATGGCTACACCTTC. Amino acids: CASSESLTEGFDGYTF.

Here the CDR3 DNA reads TGTGCCAGCAGCCAACGCGGAACGAACACCGGGGAGCTGTTTTTT. This codes for CASSQRGTNTGELFF. The genes are TRBV3-1 (or the pseudogene TRBV3-2) and TRBJ2-2; D not certain. The CDR3 runs 15 residues. Germline V gene lookup returns CDR1 LGHDT and CDR2 YNNKEL (reference sequence). V was cut by 2 bases and J by 0 bases, with 7 bases left in between.

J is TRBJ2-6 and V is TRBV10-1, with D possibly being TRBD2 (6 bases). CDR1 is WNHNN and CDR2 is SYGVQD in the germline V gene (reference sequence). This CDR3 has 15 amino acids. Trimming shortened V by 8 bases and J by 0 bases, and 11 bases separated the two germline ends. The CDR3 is CASGRGHSGANVLTF. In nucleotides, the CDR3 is TGCGCCAGCGGGCGGGGTCACTCTGGGGCCAACGTCCTGACTTTC.

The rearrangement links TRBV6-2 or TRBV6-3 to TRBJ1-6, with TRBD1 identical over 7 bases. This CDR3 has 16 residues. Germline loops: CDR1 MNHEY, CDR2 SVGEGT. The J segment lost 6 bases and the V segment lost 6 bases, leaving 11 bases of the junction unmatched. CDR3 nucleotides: TGTGCCAGCAGCCACGGGCCGGGACAGTTTAATTCACCCCTCCACTTT. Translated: CASSHGPGQFNSPLHF.